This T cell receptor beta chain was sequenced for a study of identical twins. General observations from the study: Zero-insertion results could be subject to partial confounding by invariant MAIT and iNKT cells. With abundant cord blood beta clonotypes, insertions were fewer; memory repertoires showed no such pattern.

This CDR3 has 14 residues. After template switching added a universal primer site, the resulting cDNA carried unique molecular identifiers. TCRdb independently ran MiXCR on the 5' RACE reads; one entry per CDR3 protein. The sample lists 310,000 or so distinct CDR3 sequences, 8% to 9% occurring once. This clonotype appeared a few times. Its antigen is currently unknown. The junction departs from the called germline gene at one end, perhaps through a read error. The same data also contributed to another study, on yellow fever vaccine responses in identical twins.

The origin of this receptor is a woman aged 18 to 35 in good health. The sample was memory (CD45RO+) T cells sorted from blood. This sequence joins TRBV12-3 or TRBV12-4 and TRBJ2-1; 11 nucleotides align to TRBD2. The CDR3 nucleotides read TGTGTCAGCATTAGTAGCGGGGGGGGCAATGAGCAGTTCTTC. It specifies CVSISSGGGNEQFF.